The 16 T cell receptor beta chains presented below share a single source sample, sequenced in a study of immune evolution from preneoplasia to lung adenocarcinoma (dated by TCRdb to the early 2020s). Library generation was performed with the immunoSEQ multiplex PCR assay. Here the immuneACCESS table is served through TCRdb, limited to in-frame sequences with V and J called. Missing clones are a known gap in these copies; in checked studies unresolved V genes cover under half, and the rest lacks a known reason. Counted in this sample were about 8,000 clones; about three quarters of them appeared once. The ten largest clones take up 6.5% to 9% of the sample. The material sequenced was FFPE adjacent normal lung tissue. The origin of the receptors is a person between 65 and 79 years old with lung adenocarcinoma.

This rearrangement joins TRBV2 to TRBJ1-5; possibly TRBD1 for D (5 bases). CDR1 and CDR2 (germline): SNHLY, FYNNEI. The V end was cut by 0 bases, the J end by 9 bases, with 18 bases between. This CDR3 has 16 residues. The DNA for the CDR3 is TGTGCCAGCAGTGAAGCAGGGACCGGGCAATGGCGGCCCCAGCATTTT. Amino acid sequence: CASSEAGTGQWRPQHF.

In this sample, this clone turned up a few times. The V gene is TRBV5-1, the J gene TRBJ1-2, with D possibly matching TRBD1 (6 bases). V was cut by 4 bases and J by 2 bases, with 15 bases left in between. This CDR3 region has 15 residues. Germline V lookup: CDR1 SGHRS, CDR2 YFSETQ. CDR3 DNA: TGCGCCAGCAGCCCCGTACAGGGTACCAACTATGGCTACACCTTC. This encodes CASSPVQGTNYGYTF.

CDR3 protein: CASSQDGQGAQGAEAFF. The CDR3 DNA reads TGCGCCAGCAGCCAAGATGGTCAGGGGGCTCAAGGCGCTGAAGCTTTCTTT. This rearrangement joins TRBV4-1 to TRBJ1-1; 8 nucleotides line up with TRBD1. The CDR3 is 17 amino acids. After removal of 0 bases from V and 6 bases from J, the junction contained 12 bases not matched to a gene. Per the germline V gene, CDR1 is MGHRA and CDR2 is YSYEKL.

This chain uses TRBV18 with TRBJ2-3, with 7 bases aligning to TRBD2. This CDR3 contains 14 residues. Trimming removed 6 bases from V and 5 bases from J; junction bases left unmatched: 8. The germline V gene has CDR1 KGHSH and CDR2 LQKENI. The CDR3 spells CASSQSAGVDTQYF. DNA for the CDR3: TGTGCCAGCTCCCAGTCTGCGGGGGTAGATACGCAGTATTTT.

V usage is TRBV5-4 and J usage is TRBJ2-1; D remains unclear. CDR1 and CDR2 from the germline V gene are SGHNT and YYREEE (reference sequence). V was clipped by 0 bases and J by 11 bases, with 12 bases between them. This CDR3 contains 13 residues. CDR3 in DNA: TGTGCCAGCAGCTTGGTGGAGTCGGGTAAGCAGTTCTTC. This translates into CASSLVESGKQFF.

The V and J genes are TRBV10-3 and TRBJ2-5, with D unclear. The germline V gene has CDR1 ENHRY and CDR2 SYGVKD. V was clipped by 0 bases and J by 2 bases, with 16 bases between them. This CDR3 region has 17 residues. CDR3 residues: CAISESERTSSQETQYF. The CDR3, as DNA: TGTGCCATCAGTGAGTCGGAGAGGACGAGCTCTCAAGAGACCCAGTACTTC.

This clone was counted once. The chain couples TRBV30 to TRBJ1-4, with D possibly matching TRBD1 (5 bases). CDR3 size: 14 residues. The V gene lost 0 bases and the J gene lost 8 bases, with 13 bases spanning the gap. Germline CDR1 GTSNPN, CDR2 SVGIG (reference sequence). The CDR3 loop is CAWSVQGVGEKLFF. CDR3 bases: TGTGCCTGGAGTGTACAAGGGGTAGGGGAAAAACTGTTTTTT. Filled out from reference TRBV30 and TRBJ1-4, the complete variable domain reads SQTIHQWPATLVQPVGSPLSLECTVEGTSNPNLYWYRQAAGRGLQLLFYSVGIGQISSEVPQNLSASRPQDRQFILSSKKLLLSDSGFYLCAWSVQGVGEKLFFGSGTQLSVL.

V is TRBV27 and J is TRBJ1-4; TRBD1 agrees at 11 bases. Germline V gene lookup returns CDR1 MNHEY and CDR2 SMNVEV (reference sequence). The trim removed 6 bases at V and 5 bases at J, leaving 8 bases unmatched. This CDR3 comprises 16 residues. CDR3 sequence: CASSSDRGRVNEKLFF. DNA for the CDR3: TGTGCCAGCAGCTCGGACAGGGGGCGAGTAAATGAAAAACTGTTTTTT.

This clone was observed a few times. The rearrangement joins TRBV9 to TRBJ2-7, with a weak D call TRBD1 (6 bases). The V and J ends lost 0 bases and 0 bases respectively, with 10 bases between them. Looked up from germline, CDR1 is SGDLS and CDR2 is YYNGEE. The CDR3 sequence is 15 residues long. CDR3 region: CASSVEGTSSYEQYF. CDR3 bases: TGTGCCAGCAGCGTAGAGGGGACAAGCTCCTACGAGCAGTACTTC.

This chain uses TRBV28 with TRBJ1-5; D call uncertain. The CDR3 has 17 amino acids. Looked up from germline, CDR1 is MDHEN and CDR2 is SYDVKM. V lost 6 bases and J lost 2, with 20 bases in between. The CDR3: CASSTRGRRVGNQPQHF. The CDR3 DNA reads TGTGCCAGCAGCACACGCGGTAGGAGAGTTGGCAATCAGCCCCAGCATTTT.

In DNA form, the CDR3 reads TGTGCCAGCAGCTTTTTCTCTGGGGCCAACGTCCTGACTTTC. It encodes CASSFFSGANVLTF. This sequence joins TRBV5-5 and TRBJ2-6; D remains unclear. The CDR3 contains 14 residues. Germline loops: CDR1 SGHKS, CDR2 YYEKEE (reference sequence). Trimming removed 2 bases at V and 0 bases at J, with 3 bases between.

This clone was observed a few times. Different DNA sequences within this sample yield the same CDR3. The CDR3 reads CASSPLGSGNTIYF. The CDR3 coding sequence is TGTGCCAGCTCTCCCCTCGGGTCCGGAAACACCATATATTTT. The chain couples TRBV9 to TRBJ1-3; D ambiguous. The length of the CDR3 is 14 residues. The germline V gene has CDR1 SGDLS and CDR2 YYNGEE. The ends were cut back, 7 bases at V and 4 bases at J, with 15 bases in the middle.

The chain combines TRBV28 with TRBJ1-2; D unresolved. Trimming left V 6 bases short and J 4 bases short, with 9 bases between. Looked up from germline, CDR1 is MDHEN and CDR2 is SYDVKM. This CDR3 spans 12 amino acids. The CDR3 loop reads CASRQPPYGYTF. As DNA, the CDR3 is TGTGCCAGCAGACAACCACCCTATGGCTACACCTTC.

CDR3 sequence reads: CASSLAGGAYNEQFF. The CDR3 coding sequence is TGCGCCAGCAGCTTGGCGGGGGGTGCTTACAATGAGCAGTTCTTC. This chain joins TRBV4-1 and TRBJ2-1; TRBD2 matches at 8 bases. Trimming at V came to 5 bases and at J to 4 bases, leaving 7 bases not matched to a gene. This CDR3 has 15 residues. Per germline, CDR1 MGHRA and CDR2 YSYEKL.

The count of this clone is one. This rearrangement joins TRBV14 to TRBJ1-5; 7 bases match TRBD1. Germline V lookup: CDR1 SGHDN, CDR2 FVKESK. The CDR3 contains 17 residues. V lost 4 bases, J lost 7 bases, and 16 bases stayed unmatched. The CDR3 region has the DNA TGTGCCAGCAGCCCTTCTGGGACGACAGGGCTGAAACAGCCCCAGCATTTT. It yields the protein CASSPSGTTGLKQPQHF.

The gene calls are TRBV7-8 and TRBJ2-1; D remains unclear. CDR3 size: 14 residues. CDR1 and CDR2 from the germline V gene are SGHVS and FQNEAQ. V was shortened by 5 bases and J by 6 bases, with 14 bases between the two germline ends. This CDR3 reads CASSVLNSPNEQFF. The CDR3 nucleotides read TGTGCCAGCAGCGTCCTTAATAGCCCCAATGAGCAGTTCTTC.